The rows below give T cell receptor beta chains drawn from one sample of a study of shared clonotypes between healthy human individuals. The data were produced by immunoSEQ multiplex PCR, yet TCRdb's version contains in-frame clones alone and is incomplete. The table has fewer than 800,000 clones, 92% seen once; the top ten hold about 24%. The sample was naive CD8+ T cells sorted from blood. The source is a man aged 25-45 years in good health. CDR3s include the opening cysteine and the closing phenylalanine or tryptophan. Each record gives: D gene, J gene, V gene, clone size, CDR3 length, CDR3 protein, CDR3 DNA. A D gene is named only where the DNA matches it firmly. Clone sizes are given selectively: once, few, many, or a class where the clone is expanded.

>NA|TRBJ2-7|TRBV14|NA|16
CASSQGFGRLAYEQYF
TGTGCCAGCAGCCAAGGGTTTGGCAGGCTCGCCTACGAGCAGTACTTC
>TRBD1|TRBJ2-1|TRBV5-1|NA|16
CASSLAYDRESDEQFF
TGCGCCAGCAGCTTGGCATACGACAGGGAATCGGATGAGCAGTTCTTC
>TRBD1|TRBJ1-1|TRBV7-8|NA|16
CASSLELAGGGTEAFF
TGTGCCAGCAGCTTAGAATTGGCAGGGGGCGGCACTGAAGCTTTCTTT
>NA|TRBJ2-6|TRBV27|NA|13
CASSFSGANVLTF
TGTGCCAGCAGTTTCTCTGGGGCCAACGTCCTGACTTTC
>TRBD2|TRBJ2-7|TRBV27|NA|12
CASSPGGDEQYF
TGTGCCAGCAGCCCGGGGGGTGACGAGCAGTACTTC
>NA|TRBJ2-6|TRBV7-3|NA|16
CASSTTGISGANVLTF
TGTGCCAGCAGCACCACAGGGATCTCTGGGGCCAACGTCCTGACTTTC
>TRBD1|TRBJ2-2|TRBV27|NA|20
CASSLSITPDRADNTGELFF
TGTGCCAGCAGTCTTAGTATTACCCCGGACAGGGCTGATAACACCGGGGAGCTGTTTTTT
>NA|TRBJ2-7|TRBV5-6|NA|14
CASSLYRGDYEQYF
TGTGCCAGCAGCTTGTATCGGGGAGACTACGAGCAGTACTTC
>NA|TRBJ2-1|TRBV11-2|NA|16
CASSPSGWSQYNEQFF
TGTGCCAGCAGCCCTAGTGGTTGGAGTCAGTACAATGAGCAGTTCTTC
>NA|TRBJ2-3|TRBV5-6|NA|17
CASSLPAGAGDLDTQYF
TGTGCCAGCAGCTTACCGGCGGGGGCAGGGGATTTGGATACGCAGTATTTT
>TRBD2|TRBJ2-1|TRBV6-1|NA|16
CASSETRLAGNNEQFF
TGTGCCAGCAGTGAAACGAGACTAGCGGGGAACAATGAGCAGTTCTTC
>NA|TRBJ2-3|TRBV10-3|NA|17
CAISESTGAGVTDTQYF
TGTGCCATCAGTGAGTCGACAGGGGCGGGGGTAACAGATACGCAGTATTTT
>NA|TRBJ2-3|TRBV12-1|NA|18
CASSFAQARRESTDTQYF
TGTGCCAGCAGCTTTGCGCAGGCCCGGCGGGAAAGCACAGATACGCAGTATTTT
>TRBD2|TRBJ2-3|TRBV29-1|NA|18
CSVLGSGTSGRAIDTQYF
TGCAGCGTTCTCGGCTCGGGGACTAGCGGGAGGGCCATAGATACGCAGTATTTT
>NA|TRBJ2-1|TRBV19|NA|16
CASSIYGDSSYNEQFF
TGTGCCAGTAGTATATATGGCGACAGCTCCTACAATGAGCAGTTCTTC
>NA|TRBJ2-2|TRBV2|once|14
CASSETSYTGELFF
TGTGCCAGCAGTGAAACCAGTTACACCGGGGAGCTGTTTTTT
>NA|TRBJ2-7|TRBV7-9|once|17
CASSPGARAPRWDEQYF
TGTGCCAGCAGCCCCGGGGCCAGGGCCCCACGTTGGGACGAGCAGTACTTC
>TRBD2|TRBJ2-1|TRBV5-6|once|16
CASSWRRENLGNEQFF
TGTGCCAGCAGCTGGCGGCGGGAGAATCTCGGCAATGAGCAGTTCTTC
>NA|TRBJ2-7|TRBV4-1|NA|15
CASSQAGTETYEQYF
TGCGCCAGCAGCCAAGCAGGGACCGAAACCTACGAGCAGTACTTC
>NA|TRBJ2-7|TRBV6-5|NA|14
CASSYRQGPYEQYF
TGTGCCAGCAGTTATCGGCAGGGACCCTACGAGCAGTACTTC
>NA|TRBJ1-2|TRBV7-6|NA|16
CASSLNGGIGDYGYTF
TGTGCCAGCAGCCTAAACGGGGGCATCGGGGACTATGGCTACACCTTC
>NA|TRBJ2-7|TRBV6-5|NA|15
CASSYRANARYEQYF
TGTGCCAGCAGTTACCGAGCAAATGCTCGCTACGAGCAGTACTTC